The T cell receptor beta chain described here comes from a study of shared clonotypes between healthy human individuals. The data were produced by immunoSEQ multiplex PCR, yet TCRdb's version contains in-frame clones alone and is incomplete. The data contain roughly 2 million clones, 90% to 95% of them singletons. CDR3 length equals 15 residues. Germline CDR1 is KGHSH and CDR2 is LQKENI. Trimming cost V 0 bases and J 1 base, with 9 bases left between them. The chain joins TRBV18 to TRBJ1-1; D remains ambiguous. This TCR derives from a man younger than 35 in good health. The sequencing sample was made of naive CD4+ T cells sorted from blood. Subset described: CD45RA+ positively selected. CDR3 protein: CASSPPGYRNTEAFF. CDR3 coding DNA: TGTGCCAGCTCACCACCCGGCTACAGGAACACTGAAGCTTTCTTT.